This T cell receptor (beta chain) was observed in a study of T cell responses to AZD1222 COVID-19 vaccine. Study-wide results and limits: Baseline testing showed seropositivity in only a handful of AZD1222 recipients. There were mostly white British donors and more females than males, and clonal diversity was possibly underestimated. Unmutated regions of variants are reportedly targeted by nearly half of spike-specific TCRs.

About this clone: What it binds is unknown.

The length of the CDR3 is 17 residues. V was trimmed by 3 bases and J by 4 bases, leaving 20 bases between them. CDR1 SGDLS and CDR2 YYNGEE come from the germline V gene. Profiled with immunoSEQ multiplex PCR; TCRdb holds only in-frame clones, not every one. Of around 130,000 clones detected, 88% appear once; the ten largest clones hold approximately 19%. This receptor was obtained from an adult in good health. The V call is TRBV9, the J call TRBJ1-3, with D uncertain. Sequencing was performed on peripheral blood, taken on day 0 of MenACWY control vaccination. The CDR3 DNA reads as TGTGCCAGCAGCGGGATCCCCACACAGCTTACAGGAAACACCATATATTTT. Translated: CASSGIPTQLTGNTIYF.